This T cell receptor beta chain stems from a study of blood T cell repertoires in COVID-19. Whole-study context: Researchers got acute and convalescent COVID-19 samples from the United States, Italy and Spain.

The V and J ends lost 6 bases and 13 bases, in that order; junction bases with no gene match: 6. The CDR3 loop spans 12 amino acids. Germline V gives CDR1 MNHEY, CDR2 SVGAGI. Profiled with immunoSEQ multiplex PCR; TCRdb holds only in-frame clones, not every one. The data show roughly 190,000 clones, with about 88% seen just once and 4% to 5.5% held by the top ten. The source is a human donor in a cohort sampled during active COVID-19. This chain links TRBV6-5 with TRBJ1-6; 7 positions match TRBD1. The sequencing input was peripheral blood. The CDR3 region has the DNA TGTGCCAGCAGGACGAGACAGGGTCCCCTCCACTTT. Its translation is CASRTRQGPLHF.